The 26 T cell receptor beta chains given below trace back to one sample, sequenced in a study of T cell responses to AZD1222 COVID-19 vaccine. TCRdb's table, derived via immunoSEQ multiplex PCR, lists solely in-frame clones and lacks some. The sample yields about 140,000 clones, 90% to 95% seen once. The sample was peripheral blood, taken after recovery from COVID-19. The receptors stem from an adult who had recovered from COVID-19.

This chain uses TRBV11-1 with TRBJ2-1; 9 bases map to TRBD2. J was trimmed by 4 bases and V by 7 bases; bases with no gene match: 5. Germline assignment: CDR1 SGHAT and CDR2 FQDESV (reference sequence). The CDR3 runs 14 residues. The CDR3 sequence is CASKSTSGYNEQFF. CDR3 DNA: TGTGCCAGCAAATCGACTAGCGGTTACAATGAGCAGTTCTTC.

The CDR3 loop is CASSEGGTDTQYF. CDR3 bases: TGTGCCAGCAGTGAAGGGGGCACAGATACGCAGTATTTT. The chain is built from TRBV6-1 and TRBJ2-3; D is ambiguous. Germline CDR1 and CDR2: MNHNS and SASEGT. CDR3 size: 13 residues. Trimming left V 1 base short and J 1 base short, with 3 bases between.

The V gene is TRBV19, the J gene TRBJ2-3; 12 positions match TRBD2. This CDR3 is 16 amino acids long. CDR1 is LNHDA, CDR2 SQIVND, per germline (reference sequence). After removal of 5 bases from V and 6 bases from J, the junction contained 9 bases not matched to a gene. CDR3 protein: CASSALTLAGGDTQYF. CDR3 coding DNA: TGTGCCAGTAGTGCCCTTACGCTAGCGGGAGGGGATACGCAGTATTTT.

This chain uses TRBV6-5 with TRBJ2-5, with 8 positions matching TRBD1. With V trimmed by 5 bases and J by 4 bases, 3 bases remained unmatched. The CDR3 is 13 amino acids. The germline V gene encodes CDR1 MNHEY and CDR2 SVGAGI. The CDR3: CASSPGGSETQYF. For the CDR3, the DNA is TGTGCCAGCAGTCCAGGGGGCTCAGAGACCCAGTACTTC.

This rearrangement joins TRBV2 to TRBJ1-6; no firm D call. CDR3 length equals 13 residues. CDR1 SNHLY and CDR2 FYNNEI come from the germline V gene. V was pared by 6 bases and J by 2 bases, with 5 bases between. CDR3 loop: CASRVPYNSPLHF. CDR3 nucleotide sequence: TGTGCCAGCAGGGTACCCTATAATTCACCCCTCCACTTT.

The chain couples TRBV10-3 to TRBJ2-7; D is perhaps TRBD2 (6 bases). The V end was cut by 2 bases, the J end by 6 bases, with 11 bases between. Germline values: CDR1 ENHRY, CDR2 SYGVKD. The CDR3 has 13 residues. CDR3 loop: CAISEPTSPEQYF. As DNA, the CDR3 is TGTGCCATCAGTGAGCCTACTAGCCCCGAGCAGTACTTC.

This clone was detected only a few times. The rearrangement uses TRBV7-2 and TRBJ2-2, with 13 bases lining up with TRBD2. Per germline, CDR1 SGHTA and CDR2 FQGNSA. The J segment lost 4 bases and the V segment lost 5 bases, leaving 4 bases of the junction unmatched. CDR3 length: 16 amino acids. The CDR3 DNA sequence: TGTGCCAGCAGCCCTACTAGCGGGAGGGCCACCGGGGAGCTGTTTTTT. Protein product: CASSPTSGRATGELFF.

In DNA form, the CDR3 reads TGCGCCAGCAGCTTGGTTCCGGGTATAGATCAGCCCCAGCATTTT. It yields the protein CASSLVPGIDQPQHF. The chain combines TRBV5-1 with TRBJ1-5; D remains ambiguous. This CDR3 comprises 15 residues. Between the trimmed V and J ends, which lost 0 bases and 5 bases, there was a span of 12 bases. Germline CDR1 and CDR2: SGHRS and YFSETQ.

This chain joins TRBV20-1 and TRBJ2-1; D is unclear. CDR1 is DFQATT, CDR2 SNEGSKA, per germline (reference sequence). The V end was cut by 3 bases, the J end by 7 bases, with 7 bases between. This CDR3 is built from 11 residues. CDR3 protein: CSASYVNEQFF. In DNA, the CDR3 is TGCAGTGCTAGTTACGTGAATGAGCAGTTCTTC.

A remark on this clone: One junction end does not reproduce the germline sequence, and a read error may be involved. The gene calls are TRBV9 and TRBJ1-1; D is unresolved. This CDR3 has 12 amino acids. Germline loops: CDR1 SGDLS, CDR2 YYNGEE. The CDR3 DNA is TGTGCCTGCAGCGGAGGCTACACTGAAGCTTTCTTT. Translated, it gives CACSGGYTEAFF.

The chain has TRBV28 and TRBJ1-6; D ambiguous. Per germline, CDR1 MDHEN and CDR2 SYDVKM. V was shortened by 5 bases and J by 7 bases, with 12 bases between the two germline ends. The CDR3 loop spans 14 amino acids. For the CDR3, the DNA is TGTGCCAGCAGTCTTGATCTGTCGAATTCACCCCTCCACTTT. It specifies CASSLDLSNSPLHF.

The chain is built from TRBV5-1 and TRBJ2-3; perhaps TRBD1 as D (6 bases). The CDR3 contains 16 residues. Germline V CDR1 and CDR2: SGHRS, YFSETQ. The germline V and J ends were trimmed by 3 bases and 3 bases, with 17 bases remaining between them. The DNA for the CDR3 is TGCGCCAGCAGCTCTGGGGGCATTGTTTTGACAGATACGCAGTATTTT. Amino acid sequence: CASSSGGIVLTDTQYF.

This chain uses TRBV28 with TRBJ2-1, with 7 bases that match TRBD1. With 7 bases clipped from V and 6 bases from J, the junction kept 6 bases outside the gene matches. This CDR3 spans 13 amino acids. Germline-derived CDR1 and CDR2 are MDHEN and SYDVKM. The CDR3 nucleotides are TGTGCCAGCAAACCCCGACAGGGCAATGAGCAGTTCTTC. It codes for CASKPRQGNEQFF.

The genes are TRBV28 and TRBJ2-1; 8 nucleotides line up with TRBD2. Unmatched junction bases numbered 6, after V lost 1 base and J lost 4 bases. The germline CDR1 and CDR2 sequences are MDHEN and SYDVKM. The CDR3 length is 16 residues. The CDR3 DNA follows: TGTGCCAGCAGTTTATATCGGGAGGGCCAATACAATGAGCAGTTCTTC. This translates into CASSLYREGQYNEQFF. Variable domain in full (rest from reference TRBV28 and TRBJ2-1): DVKVTQSSRYLVKRTGEKVFLECVQDMDHENMFWYRQDPGLGLRLIYFSYDVKMKEKGDIPEGYSVSREKKERFSLILESASTNQTSMYLCASSLYREGQYNEQFFGPGTRLTVL.

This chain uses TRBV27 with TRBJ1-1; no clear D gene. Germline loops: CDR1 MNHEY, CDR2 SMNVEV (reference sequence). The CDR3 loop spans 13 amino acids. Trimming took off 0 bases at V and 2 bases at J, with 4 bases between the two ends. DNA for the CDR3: TGTGCCAGCAGTTTATCGCGAAACACTGAAGCTTTCTTT. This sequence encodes CASSLSRNTEAFF.

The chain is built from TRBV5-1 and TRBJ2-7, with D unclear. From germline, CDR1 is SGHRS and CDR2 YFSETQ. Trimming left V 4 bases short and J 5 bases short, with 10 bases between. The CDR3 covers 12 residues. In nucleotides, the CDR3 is TGCGCCAGCAGCCCCTCAGCCAACGAGCAGTACTTC. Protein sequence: CASSPSANEQYF.

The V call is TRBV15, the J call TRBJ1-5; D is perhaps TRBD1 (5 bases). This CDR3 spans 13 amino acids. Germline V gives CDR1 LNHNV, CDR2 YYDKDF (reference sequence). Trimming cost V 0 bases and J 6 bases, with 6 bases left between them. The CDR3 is CATSRDGGQPQHF. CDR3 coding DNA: TGTGCCACCAGCAGAGATGGGGGTCAGCCCCAGCATTTT.

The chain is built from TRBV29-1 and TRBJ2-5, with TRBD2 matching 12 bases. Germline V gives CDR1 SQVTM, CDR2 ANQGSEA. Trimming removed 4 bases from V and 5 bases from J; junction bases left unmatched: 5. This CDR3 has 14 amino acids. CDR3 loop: CSVVAGLAGETQYF. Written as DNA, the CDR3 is TGCAGCGTTGTAGCCGGACTAGCGGGGGAGACCCAGTACTTC. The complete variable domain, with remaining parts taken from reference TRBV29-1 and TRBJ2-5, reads SAVISQKPSRDICQRGTSLTIQCQVDSQVTMMFWYRQQPGQSLTLIATANQGSEATYESGFVIDKFPISRPNLTFSTLTVSNMSPEDSSIYLCSVVAGLAGETQYFGPGTRLLVL.

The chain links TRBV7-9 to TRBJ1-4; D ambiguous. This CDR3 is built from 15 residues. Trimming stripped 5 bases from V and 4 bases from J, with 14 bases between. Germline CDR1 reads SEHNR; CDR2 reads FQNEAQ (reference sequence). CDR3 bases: TGTGCCAGCAGCGACGGACGGACTATTAATGAAAAACTGTTTTTT. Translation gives CASSDGRTINEKLFF.

CDR3 DNA sequence: TGTGCCACACAAAGGACGGGAGTAGAAGATACGCAGTATTTT. This gives the protein CATQRTGVEDTQYF. J is TRBJ2-3 and V is TRBV24-1; possibly TRBD2 for D (6 bases). The germline V gene has CDR1 KGHDR and CDR2 SFDVKD. Trimming removed 10 bases at V and 5 bases at J, with 18 bases between. This CDR3 is built from 14 residues.

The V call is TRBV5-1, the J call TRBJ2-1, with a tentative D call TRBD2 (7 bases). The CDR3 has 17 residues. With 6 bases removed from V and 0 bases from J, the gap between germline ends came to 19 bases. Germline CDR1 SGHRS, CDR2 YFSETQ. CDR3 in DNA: TGCGCCAGCACCACCCCTAGCGGAGGGGGCTCCTACAATGAGCAGTTCTTC. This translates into CASTTPSGGGSYNEQFF.

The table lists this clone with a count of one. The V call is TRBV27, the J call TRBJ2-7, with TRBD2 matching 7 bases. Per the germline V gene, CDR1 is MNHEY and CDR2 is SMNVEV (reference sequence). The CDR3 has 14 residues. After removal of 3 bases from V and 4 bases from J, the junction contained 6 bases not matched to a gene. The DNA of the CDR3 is TGTGCCAGCAGTTTCGGGACTACGGCGTACGAGCAGTACTTC. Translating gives CASSFGTTAYEQYF.

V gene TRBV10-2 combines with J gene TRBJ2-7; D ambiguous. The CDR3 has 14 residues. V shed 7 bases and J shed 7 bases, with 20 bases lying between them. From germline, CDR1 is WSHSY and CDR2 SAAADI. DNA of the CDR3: TGCGCCAGCACCGCCCCCGACCGGGCGTTAGAGCAGTACTTC. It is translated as CASTAPDRALEQYF.

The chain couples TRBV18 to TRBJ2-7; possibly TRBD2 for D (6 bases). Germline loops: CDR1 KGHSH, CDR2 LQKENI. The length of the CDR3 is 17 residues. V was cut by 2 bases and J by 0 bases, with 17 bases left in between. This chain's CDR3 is CASSPERSGVGSYEQYF. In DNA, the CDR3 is TGTGCCAGCTCACCAGAACGGTCGGGGGTGGGCTCCTACGAGCAGTACTTC.

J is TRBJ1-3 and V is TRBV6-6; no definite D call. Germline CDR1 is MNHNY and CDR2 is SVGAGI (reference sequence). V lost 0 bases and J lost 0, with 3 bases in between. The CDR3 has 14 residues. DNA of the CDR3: TGTGCCAGCAGTTACTCTGGCTCTGGAAACACCATATATTTT. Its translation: CASSYSGSGNTIYF.

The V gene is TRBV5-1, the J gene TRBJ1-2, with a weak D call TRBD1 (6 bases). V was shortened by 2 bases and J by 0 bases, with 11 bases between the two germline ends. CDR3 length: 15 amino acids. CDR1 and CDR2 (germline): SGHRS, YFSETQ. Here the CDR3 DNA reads TGCGCCAGCAGCTTCCGGGACACTGCTAACTATGGCTACACCTTC. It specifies CASSFRDTANYGYTF.